This TCR beta chain originates from a study of cytomegalovirus exposure and HLA in healthy donors. Study-wide results and limits: The listing of 150 or so TCR beta chains classed them as cytomegalovirus-associated. CMV antigen specificity was confirmed in vitro for three CMV-associated chains.

The CDR3 is 14 residues long. Trimming took off 1 base at V and 4 bases at J, with 11 bases between the two ends. In germline, CDR1 is SGHRS, CDR2 YFSETQ. Notes on this clone: Its antigen is not identified. The sample contains more than one DNA sequence encoding this CDR3.

Amplification used 60 Vbeta primers and 13 Jbeta primers. The table came from immunoSEQ multiplex PCR; TCRdb's copy has only in-frame clones and leaves some out. The sample yields about 180,000 clones, around 80% seen once. This clonotype was sampled from a girl under 18 in good health and CMV-seropositive. Sequencing was done on a sample of PBMCs. This chain links TRBV5-1 with TRBJ1-1; possible D gene TRBD1, 6 bases. CDR3 nucleotide sequence: TGCGCCAGCAGCTTGACAGGGTCAGGCACTGAAGCTTTCTTT. Encoded protein: CASSLTGSGTEAFF.